A single sample is the source of the 6 T cell receptor beta chains below, sequenced in a study of blood T cell repertoires in COVID-19. Method: immunoSEQ multiplex PCR; TCRdb's copy keeps in-frame clones and lacks some. The sample has hundreds of thousands of clones; roughly 91% are singletons. Sequencing used peripheral blood. The receptors were gathered from a woman between 50 and 59 years old with COVID-19, enrolled during active disease.

The rearrangement uses TRBV9 and TRBJ2-1; 9 bases are shared with TRBD1. Germline CDR1 SGDLS, CDR2 YYNGEE. With 2 bases clipped from V and 3 bases from J, the junction kept 3 bases outside the gene matches. The CDR3 length is 15 residues. The CDR3 coding sequence is TGTGCCAGCAGCGTGGACAGGGGACTCTACAATGAGCAGTTCTTC. This gives the protein CASSVDRGLYNEQFF.

The CDR3 here is CASSNGEAPSPLHF. The CDR3 nucleotides read TGTGCCAGCAGCAACGGGGAGGCCCCTTCACCCCTCCACTTT. This chain links TRBV6-2 or TRBV6-3 with TRBJ1-6; no firm D call. CDR3 size: 14 residues. Trimming left V 6 bases short and J 9 bases short, with 15 bases between. The germline gives CDR1 MNHEY, CDR2 SVGEGT.

The J gene is TRBJ1-2, the V gene TRBV29-1, with TRBD1 matching over 7 bases. This CDR3 region has 12 residues. The germline gives CDR1 SQVTM, CDR2 ANQGSEA. J gave up 7 bases and V 3 bases, and 5 bases lay outside the gene matches. CDR3 loop: CSVETGNAGYTF. CDR3 sequence (DNA): TGCAGCGTTGAGACAGGGAACGCTGGCTACACCTTC.

V is TRBV30 and J is TRBJ2-5; D gene uncertain. The CDR3 totals 15 residues. CDR1 is GTSNPN, CDR2 SVGIG, per germline (reference sequence). V lost 0 bases and J 1 base, leaving 12 bases between the germline ends. CDR3 in amino acids: CAWSVPMRSQETQYF. In DNA, the CDR3 is TGTGCCTGGAGTGTACCGATGCGGTCCCAAGAGACCCAGTACTTC.

This chain joins TRBV28 and TRBJ1-3; 8 nucleotides match TRBD1. Per germline, CDR1 MDHEN and CDR2 SYDVKM. This CDR3 region has 16 residues. V lost 5 bases and J lost 9; bases outside the gene matches: 15. CDR3 region: CASSPTLGQGKTTIYF. CDR3 DNA sequence: TGTGCCAGCAGTCCCACCCTCGGACAGGGCAAAACCACCATATATTTT.

The CDR3 protein is CASSSGAGQSTNQPQHF. CDR3 in DNA: TGTGCCAGCTCCTCGGGGGCGGGACAGAGTACTAATCAGCCCCAGCATTTT. V usage is TRBV18 and J usage is TRBJ1-5, with 7 bases that match TRBD1. The CDR3 loop spans 17 amino acids. With 6 bases clipped from V and 4 bases from J, the junction kept 15 bases outside the gene matches. Germline assignment: CDR1 KGHSH and CDR2 LQKENI.